Listed below are T cell receptor beta chains from one sample, sequenced in a study of CD4 T cells in relation to SARS-CoV-2 and coronaviruses. Method: immunoSEQ multiplex PCR; TCRdb's copy keeps in-frame clones and lacks some. This sample has 30,000 to 45,000 clones, with around nine tenths found just once. Material for sequencing was memory CD4+ T cells from PBMCs. These receptors all stem from an adult with COVID-19. Both conserved end residues are part of each CDR3. D genes are given only for firm matches. Not every row has a clone size; where given, it reads once, few, many or a size class.

J gene | clone size | D gene | V gene | CDR3 protein | CDR3 DNA
TRBJ1-2 | NA | NA | TRBV29-1 | CSSDQGGGGYTF | TGCAGCTCCGACCAGGGTGGAGGAGGCTACACCTTC
TRBJ1-3 | NA | NA | TRBV19 | CASKMLEKNSGNTIYF | TGTGCCAGTAAGATGCTTGAGAAGAACTCTGGAAACACCATATATTTT
TRBJ1-6 | NA | NA | TRBV7-2 | CASSQDRTYNSPLHF | TGTGCCAGCAGCCAAGACAGGACCTATAATTCACCCCTCCACTTT
TRBJ1-4 | once | TRBD1 | TRBV18 | CASSPQAGGKLFF | TGTGCCAGCTCACCGCAGGCAGGGGGAAAACTGTTTTTT
TRBJ2-7 | NA | TRBD2 | TRBV12-3/TRBV12-4 | CASRSGAYYEQYF | TGTGCCAGCAGAAGCGGGGCCTACTACGAGCAGTACTTC
TRBJ1-1 | NA | NA | TRBV27 | CASSFVGSGGIEAFF | TGTGCCAGCAGTTTTGTCGGCTCTGGGGGCATTGAAGCTTTCTTT
TRBJ1-2 | NA | NA | TRBV15 | CATSRDRVNGYTF | TGTGCCACCAGCAGAGATCGGGTTAATGGCTACACCTTC
TRBJ1-4 | NA | NA | TRBV7-9 | CASSLGGRGHRNEKLFF | TGTGCCAGCAGCTTAGGGGGACGAGGACACCGTAATGAAAAACTGTTTTTT
TRBJ1-6 | NA | NA | TRBV5-1 | CASSLQGENSPLHF | TGCGCCAGCAGCTTGCAGGGAGAGAATTCACCCCTCCACTTT
TRBJ2-6 | NA | TRBD1 | TRBV4-2 | CASSHGTGVGTNSGANVLTF | TGTGCCAGCAGCCATGGGACAGGGGTGGGGACAAACTCTGGGGCCAACGTCCTGACTTTC
TRBJ1-2 | NA | NA | TRBV28 | CASSFSTVANYGYTF | TGTGCCAGCAGTTTTTCCACGGTAGCTAACTATGGCTACACCTTC
TRBJ2-3 | NA | NA | TRBV9 | CASSVEATRTDTQYF | TGTGCCAGCAGCGTAGAGGCTACGCGCACAGATACGCAGTATTTT
TRBJ2-4 | NA | NA | TRBV11-2 | CASSLAGMAKNIQYF | TGTGCCAGCAGCTTGGCGGGGATGGCCAAAAACATTCAGTACTTC
TRBJ1-2 | NA | NA | TRBV5-5 | CASSLEDRYGYTF | TGTGCCAGCAGCTTGGAGGACAGATATGGCTACACCTTC
TRBJ2-5 | NA | TRBD1 | TRBV10-1 | CASSGDRGTVETQYF | TGCGCCAGCAGCGGTGACAGGGGAACGGTTGAGACCCAGTACTTC
TRBJ2-2 | NA | NA | TRBV2 | CASSFSLGSTGELFF | TGTGCCAGCAGTTTTAGTTTAGGGAGTACCGGGGAGCTGTTTTTT
TRBJ1-6 | NA | NA | TRBV5-6 | CASSLVSYNSPLHF | TGTGCCAGCAGTCTGGTTTCCTATAATTCACCCCTCCACTTT
TRBJ1-2 | NA | NA | TRBV5-4 | CASSVGLLEVHGYTF | TGTGCCAGCAGCGTGGGACTTTTGGAGGTACATGGCTACACCTTC
TRBJ1-2 | NA | NA | TRBV18 | CASSPFDRSGGYGYTF | TGTGCCAGCTCACCATTCGACAGGTCGGGGGGGTATGGCTACACCTTC
TRBJ1-2 | NA | NA | TRBV18 | CASSPAVRGNSGYTF | TGTGCCAGCTCACCTGCGGTAAGGGGAAACAGTGGCTACACCTTC
TRBJ2-1 | few | TRBD2 | TRBV5-4 | CASSLADLAGNNEQFF | TGTGCCAGCAGCTTGGCCGATCTAGCGGGGAACAATGAGCAGTTCTTC
TRBJ1-1 | NA | NA | TRBV5-8 | CASSLLVSPGSFF | TGTGCCAGCAGCTTGCTTGTCAGCCCCGGGTCTTTCTTT
TRBJ1-1 | NA | NA | TRBV9 | CASSVDVGGLDTEAFF | TGTGCCAGCAGCGTAGATGTGGGCGGGCTAGACACTGAAGCTTTCTTT
TRBJ2-5 | NA | TRBD1 | TRBV5-6 | CASSLDRGSWETQYF | TGTGCCAGCAGCTTGGACAGGGGTTCATGGGAGACCCAGTACTTC
TRBJ2-7 | NA | TRBD1 | TRBV5-8 | CASRRTGYEQYF | TGTGCCAGCAGGCGGACAGGGTACGAGCAGTACTTC
TRBJ1-1 | NA | NA | TRBV7-9 | CASSLGPDSRASTEAFF | TGTGCCAGCAGCTTAGGCCCTGACAGCCGGGCGAGCACTGAAGCTTTCTTT
TRBJ2-1 | once | NA | TRBV5-5 | CASSFYQTGPSYNEQFF | TGTGCCAGCAGCTTCTACCAGACAGGCCCCTCCTACAATGAGCAGTTCTTC
TRBJ2-4 | NA | NA | TRBV7-9 | CASSLRNRDIQYF | TGTGCCAGCAGCTTACGTAACAGGGACATTCAGTACTTC
TRBJ1-6 | NA | NA | TRBV2 | CASAVGVVYNSPLHF | TGTGCCAGCGCGGTGGGTGTTGTCTATAATTCACCCCTCCACTTT
TRBJ1-2 | NA | TRBD1 | TRBV28 | CASRWGQAYGYTF | TGTGCCAGCAGGTGGGGACAGGCCTATGGCTACACCTTC
TRBJ1-1 | NA | NA | TRBV19 | CASSTQDRTGAFF | TGTGCCAGTAGTACACAAGACAGGACGGGGGCTTTCTTT
TRBJ2-6 | NA | NA | TRBV7-2 | CASSLAGFTGANVLTF | TGTGCCAGCAGCTTAGCAGGGTTTACGGGGGCCAACGTCCTGACTTTC
TRBJ1-6 | NA | NA | TRBV27 | CASGRTDYNSPLHF | TGTGCCAGCGGCCGTACAGACTATAATTCACCCCTCCACTTT
TRBJ2-7 | NA | NA | TRBV6-5 | CASRPEGSPLYEQYF | TGTGCCAGCAGACCTGAGGGGAGCCCTCTCTACGAGCAGTACTTC
TRBJ2-1 | NA | TRBD2 | TRBV7-2 | CASSLGGWAGGNNEQFF | TGTGCCAGCAGCTTAGGAGGTTGGGCGGGGGGCAACAATGAGCAGTTCTTC
TRBJ2-5 | NA | TRBD2 | TRBV7-2 | CASSLAGTSQETQYF | TGTGCCAGCAGCCTGGCCGGGACTAGTCAGGAGACCCAGTACTTC
TRBJ2-1 | NA | TRBD1 | TRBV7-3 | CASSLDRGSYNEQFF | TGTGCCAGCAGCTTAGACAGGGGTTCCTACAATGAGCAGTTCTTC
TRBJ1-1 | NA | NA | TRBV5-1 | CASSRMGGSNTEAFF | TGCGCCAGCAGCAGGATGGGGGGGTCGAACACTGAAGCTTTCTTT
TRBJ2-5 | once | NA | TRBV5-1 | CASSLDWQTQYF | TGCGCCAGCAGCTTGGACTGGCAGACCCAGTACTTC
TRBJ2-1 | NA | TRBD1 | TRBV3-1/TRBV3-2 | CASSTGQGAIVREQFF | TGTGCCAGCAGCACCGGGCAGGGGGCAATTGTGCGTGAGCAGTTCTTC
TRBJ2-1 | NA | TRBD1 | TRBV4-3 | CASSQGPGGSYNEQFF | TGCGCCAGCAGCCAAGGACCAGGGGGCTCCTACAATGAGCAGTTCTTC
TRBJ2-3 | NA | NA | TRBV3-1/TRBV3-2 | CASSQELRIRRRNTQYF | TGTGCCAGCAGCCAAGAATTAAGGATCCGGCGGAGAAATACGCAGTATTTT